This TCR beta chain came from a study of CD8 T cells in ankylosing spondylitis. Points from the study as a whole: Disease-linked clones bore a CD8+ phenotype and were relatively rare in peripheral blood.

Remarks on this clonotype: Antigen unknown.

TCRdb re-analysed the 5' RACE reads in MiXCR, keeping a single row per CDR3 protein. Of about 140,000 distinct CDR3 sequences in the sample, 25% to 35% are singletons; the top ten hold over 5.5%. CDR3 size: 17 residues. In germline, CDR1 is SGHRS, CDR2 YFSETQ. With V trimmed by 3 bases and J by 5 bases, 17 bases remained unmatched. The chain uses TRBV5-1 and TRBJ2-7; TRBD2 agrees at 7 bases. The sequenced sample consisted of synovial fluid, either unsorted or a sorted T cell fraction (not recorded which). The clonotype comes from a male donor with ankylosing spondylitis. The chain's CDR3 is CASSYKRGGKALDEQYF. CDR3 bases: TGCGCCAGCAGCTATAAGCGGGGCGGGAAAGCATTGGACGAGCAGTACTTC.